Listed here are 25 T cell receptor beta chains from one sample, sequenced in a study of blood T cell repertoires in COVID-19. Produced via immunoSEQ multiplex PCR; TCRdb's table is partial and in-frame only. This sample yields around 180,000 clones, of which approximately 88% are seen a single time; 4% to 5% belongs to the top ten. Sequencing used peripheral blood. These receptors were taken from a woman in her twenties or thirties with acute or convalescent COVID-19.

The rearrangement uses TRBV12-3 or TRBV12-4 and TRBJ1-6; perhaps TRBD1 as D (5 bases). The CDR3 loop spans 13 amino acids. V was pared by 2 bases and J by 10 bases, with 9 bases between. CDR3 sequence (DNA): TGTGCCAGCAGTTTATCCCAGGGATCACCCCTCCACTTT. Amino acid sequence: CASSLSQGSPLHF.

The CDR3 bases are TGTGCCAGCAGCTTAGGGCGGCGGGCCTTCGGGGAGACCCAGTACTTC. Translated, it gives CASSLGRRAFGETQYF. This sequence joins TRBV11-3 and TRBJ2-5, with D possibly matching TRBD2 (5 bases). Germline V gives CDR1 SGHNT, CDR2 YENEEA. The V and J ends lost 1 base and 5 bases respectively, with 17 bases between them. The CDR3 is 16 residues long. Looking up the rest from reference TRBV11-3 and TRBJ2-5 gives the full variable domain: EAGVVQSPRYKIIEKKQPVAFWCNPISGHNTLYWYLQNLGQGPELLIRYENEEAVDDSQLPKDRFSAERLKGVDSTLKIQPAELGDSAVYLCASSLGRRAFGETQYFGPGTRLLVL.

This clone was recorded a few times. The rearrangement uses TRBV5-1 and TRBJ2-1; possibly TRBD1 for D (6 bases). Germline CDR1 is SGHRS and CDR2 is YFSETQ. The CDR3 has 16 residues. The V and J ends lost 3 bases and 5 bases respectively, with 18 bases between them. The CDR3: CASSSTLDTGHNEQFF. In DNA, the CDR3 is TGCGCCAGCAGCTCCACCCTAGATACAGGGCACAATGAGCAGTTCTTC.

In this sample, this clone turned up once. The V and J genes are TRBV7-9 and TRBJ2-1, with D perhaps matching TRBD1 (6 bases). The germline CDR1 and CDR2 sequences are SEHNR and FQNEAQ (reference sequence). The CDR3 is 12 residues long. With 0 bases removed from V and 10 bases from J, the gap between germline ends came to 7 bases. The CDR3 is CASSLAGAEQFF. The CDR3 nucleotides are TGTGCCAGCAGCTTAGCGGGGGCGGAGCAGTTCTTC.

The V gene is TRBV10-3, the J gene TRBJ2-1, with D uncertain. Germline V gene data show CDR1 as ENHRY and CDR2 as SYGVKD. V shed 4 bases and J shed 1 base, with 11 bases lying between them. The CDR3 is 15 residues long. CDR3 DNA sequence: TGTGCCATCAGTGGCGGCAGAACGTCCTACAATGAGCAGTTCTTC. Translated: CAISGGRTSYNEQFF.

The chain carries TRBV19 and TRBJ1-4; D unclear. CDR3 size: 13 residues. V dropped 6 bases and J dropped 7 bases, with 12 bases sitting between them. CDR1 is LNHDA, CDR2 SQIVND, per germline (reference sequence). The CDR3 is CASREDVPEKLFF. The CDR3 DNA follows: TGTGCCAGTAGGGAGGACGTCCCTGAAAAACTGTTTTTT.

This sequence joins TRBV5-5 and TRBJ2-5; possible D gene TRBD1, 5 bases. The CDR3 loop spans 15 amino acids. The germline gives CDR1 SGHKS, CDR2 YYEKEE (reference sequence). Between the trimmed V and J ends, which lost 2 bases and 4 bases, there was a span of 15 bases. The CDR3 here is CASSLITTDLETQYF. The DNA of the CDR3 is TGTGCCAGCAGCTTAATTACGACAGATTTAGAGACCCAGTACTTC.

The rearrangement joins TRBV11-2 to TRBJ2-7; D might be TRBD1 (5 bases). V lost 5 bases and J lost 9, with 17 bases in between. The CDR3 runs to 13 residues. Germline CDR1 reads SGHAT; CDR2 reads FQNNGV. In nucleotides, the CDR3 is TGTGCCAGCAGCAATACGGACACTTCCCCGCAGTACTTC. It codes for CASSNTDTSPQYF.

The chain uses TRBV6-1 and TRBJ2-1; D is ambiguous. V lost 2 bases, J lost 6 bases, and 5 bases lay in between. This CDR3 spans 12 amino acids. Germline-derived CDR1 and CDR2 are MNHNS and SASEGT. CDR3 sequence reads: CASSEQFNEQFF. The CDR3 region has the DNA TGTGCCAGCAGTGAACAATTCAATGAGCAGTTCTTC.

The gene calls are TRBV2 and TRBJ2-1; TRBD2 might be the D (6 bases). The V and J ends lost 7 bases and 8 bases respectively, with 21 bases between them. The CDR3 runs to 15 residues. Germline V CDR1 and CDR2: SNHLY, FYNNEI. This CDR3 is CASKERGPREDEQFF. The CDR3 coding sequence is TGTGCCAGCAAGGAGAGAGGGCCCAGGGAGGATGAGCAGTTCTTC.

The chain recombines TRBV7-9 with TRBJ2-2, with D possibly TRBD1 on 5 matching bases. V lost 7 bases and J 6 bases, leaving 12 bases between the germline ends. CDR3 length: 13 residues. Germline lookup yields CDR1 SEHNR and CDR2 FQNEAQ (reference sequence). The CDR3 here is CASTQQVAGELFF. The DNA of the CDR3 is TGTGCCAGCACCCAACAGGTCGCCGGGGAGCTGTTTTTT.

This chain connects TRBV5-1 to TRBJ1-2; no definite D call. Trimming stripped 0 bases from V and 6 bases from J, with 12 bases between. CDR1 and CDR2 (germline): SGHRS, YFSETQ. The CDR3 totals 14 residues. The DNA of the CDR3 is TGCGCCAGCAGCTTGGCCAAGGGAGTCGATGGCTACACCTTC. This encodes CASSLAKGVDGYTF.

This clone was observed once. The chain carries TRBV4-1 and TRBJ1-2; TRBD1 agrees at 7 bases. CDR3 size: 14 residues. With 4 bases clipped from V and 7 bases from J, the junction kept 9 bases outside the gene matches. Germline V gives CDR1 MGHRA, CDR2 YSYEKL. CDR3 sequence (DNA): TGCGCCAGCAGCCGGGGGACAGCGCGTATTGGCTACACCTTC. This codes for CASSRGTARIGYTF.

The V and J genes are TRBV20-1 and TRBJ1-2, with D unclear. Looked up from germline, CDR1 is DFQATT and CDR2 is SNEGSKA (reference sequence). Trimming removed 5 bases at V and 3 bases at J, with 4 bases between. The CDR3 has 10 residues. In DNA, the CDR3 is TGCAGTGCTCCCTACTATGGCTACACCTTC. Translated, it gives CSAPYYGYTF.

V usage is TRBV19 and J usage is TRBJ1-5, with D unclear. Trimming stripped 6 bases from V and 0 bases from J, with 15 bases between. The CDR3 extends over 16 amino acids. Germline values: CDR1 LNHDA, CDR2 SQIVND (reference sequence). DNA for the CDR3: TGTGCCAGTAGCGGAGCTCCAAGTTATAGCAATCAGCCCCAGCATTTT. It yields the protein CASSGAPSYSNQPQHF.

This sequence joins TRBV5-1 and TRBJ1-1; 8 bases line up with TRBD1. Germline trimming cut 0 bases from V and 11 bases from J; bases unmatched to any gene: 12. Germline CDR1 is SGHRS and CDR2 is YFSETQ. The CDR3 length is 15 residues. This CDR3 is CASSLGQGPVVHAFF. CDR3 sequence (DNA): TGCGCCAGCAGCTTGGGACAGGGGCCCGTGGTTCATGCTTTCTTT.

The sample holds one count of this clone. V and J are TRBV5-1 and TRBJ1-2, with 9 bases matching TRBD1. Germline loops: CDR1 SGHRS, CDR2 YFSETQ. This CDR3 has 15 amino acids. V shed 6 bases, J shed 3 bases, and the junction held 9 bases outside the gene matches. The CDR3 DNA follows: TGCGCCAGCACGCAGACAGGGGGAGTAGACTATGGCTACACCTTC. Translation: CASTQTGGVDYGYTF.

The chain couples TRBV6-5 to TRBJ2-7; D is undetermined. Per germline, CDR1 MNHEY and CDR2 SVGAGI. The CDR3 extends over 14 amino acids. V lost 6 bases to trimming and J lost 6 bases, with 18 bases between them. The CDR3 spells CASSIRMLHSEQYF. For the CDR3, the DNA is TGTGCCAGCAGCATCAGGATGCTACACTCCGAGCAGTACTTC.

The chain carries TRBV7-2 and TRBJ2-5, with TRBD1 matching over 7 bases. Looked up from germline, CDR1 is SGHTA and CDR2 is FQGNSA. The CDR3 covers 16 residues. V dropped 4 bases and J dropped 4; count of bases not matched to a gene: 12. CDR3 sequence (DNA): TGTGCCAGCAGCTCGAAATACAGGGGTTTTGGAGAGACCCAGTACTTC. It translates to CASSSKYRGFGETQYF.

This clone was detected only once. This chain joins TRBV5-1 and TRBJ1-4, with a tentative D call TRBD1 (6 bases). This CDR3 is 15 amino acids long. Germline V lookup: CDR1 SGHRS, CDR2 YFSETQ. Trimming cost V 4 bases and J 16 bases, with 26 bases left between them. The CDR3: CASSPEATTGNRRFF. The CDR3 DNA reads as TGCGCCAGCAGCCCAGAGGCTACGACAGGCAATAGACGGTTTTTT.

The rearrangement links TRBV9 to TRBJ2-3; D possibly corresponds to TRBD2 (5 bases). The CDR3 loop spans 13 amino acids. Between the trimmed V and J ends, which lost 4 bases and 2 bases, there was a span of 8 bases. The V gene's germline CDR1 is SGDLS and CDR2 YYNGEE. The CDR3 DNA is TGTGCCAGCAGCCCGGGAATCACAGATACGCAGTATTTT. Protein: CASSPGITDTQYF.

This rearrangement joins TRBV3-1 (or the pseudogene TRBV3-2) to TRBJ2-5; tentative D call: TRBD2 (6 bases). Trimming pared 2 bases from V and 4 bases from J, leaving 14 bases between. The CDR3 has 15 amino acids. CDR1 and CDR2 (germline): LGHDT, YNNKEL (reference sequence). This chain's CDR3 is CASSQTGTVGETQYF. The CDR3 nucleotides read TGTGCCAGCAGCCAAACCGGGACTGTCGGAGAGACCCAGTACTTC.

This clone has only one observation. V usage is TRBV15 and J usage is TRBJ1-2; TRBD1 might be the D (6 bases). From germline, CDR1 is LNHNV and CDR2 YYDKDF (reference sequence). CDR3 length equals 16 residues. Deletions cut 1 base from V and 4 bases from J, with 16 bases between. The CDR3 spells CATSRGSGVDVYGYTF. As DNA, the CDR3 is TGTGCCACCAGCAGAGGCTCAGGGGTAGATGTCTATGGCTACACCTTC.

The chain is built from TRBV5-1 and TRBJ2-1; 11 bases align to TRBD2. Germline CDR1 and CDR2: SGHRS and YFSETQ. V was clipped by 4 bases and J by 7 bases; unmatched bases: 7. The CDR3 has 15 residues. Here the CDR3 DNA reads TGCGCCAGCAGCCTACTAGCGGGAGTAGGGAATGAGCAGTTCTTC. Its protein product is CASSLLAGVGNEQFF.

There are a few counts of this clone. The V call is TRBV12-3 or TRBV12-4, the J call TRBJ2-2, with D possibly being TRBD2 (5 bases). CDR3 length: 13 residues. The V end lost 8 bases, the J end lost 5 bases, and 12 bases lay between the germline ends. The CDR3 protein is CASGGMRTGELFF. As DNA, the CDR3 is TGTGCCAGCGGAGGCATGCGGACCGGGGAGCTGTTTTTT.